Shown below are 15 T cell receptor beta chains from a single sample sequenced in a study of cytomegalovirus exposure and HLA in healthy donors. It was with 60 Vbeta and 13 Jbeta primers that the PCR ran. Sequenced by immunoSEQ multiplex PCR; TCRdb stores in-frame clones only, minus some. The sample lists 100,000 or so clones; 78% were seen once. Material: PBMCs. Every receptor here comes from a man aged 25 to 40 in good health and CMV-seronegative.

This rearrangement joins TRBV15 to TRBJ1-2; D is uncertain. The CDR3 totals 13 residues. V was pared by 11 bases and J by 4 bases, with 17 bases between. From germline, CDR1 is LNHNV and CDR2 YYDKDF (reference sequence). CDR3 region: CAAQRDKSYGYTF. CDR3 bases: TGTGCCGCCCAGAGAGACAAAAGCTATGGCTACACCTTC.

This chain uses TRBV5-1 with TRBJ1-1, with a tentative D call TRBD1 (6 bases). The germline V gene has CDR1 SGHRS and CDR2 YFSETQ. V gave up 1 base and J gave up 3 bases, with 13 bases separating them. CDR3 length: 15 residues. The CDR3 nucleotides read TGCGCCAGCAGCTTGACAGGGTCTGGTTACACTGAAGCTTTCTTT. It is translated as CASSLTGSGYTEAFF.

J is TRBJ2-7 and V is TRBV2; 13 bases line up with TRBD2. Looked up from germline, CDR1 is SNHLY and CDR2 is FYNNEI. CDR3 length equals 14 residues. V gave up 8 bases and J gave up 3 bases; unmatched junction bases: 4. CDR3 nucleotide sequence: TGTGCCAGCTGGGGACTAGCGGGAATCTACGAGCAGTACTTC. It translates to CASWGLAGIYEQYF.

The chain has TRBV30 and TRBJ2-1; no clear D. The CDR3 consists of 12 residues. CDR1 is GTSNPN and CDR2 is SVGIG in the germline V gene (reference sequence). The V and J ends lost 0 bases and 5 bases respectively, with 5 bases between them. In DNA, the CDR3 is TGTGCCTGGAGTGTTGAGGACAATGAGCAGTTCTTC. It encodes CAWSVEDNEQFF.

This clone was counted only a few times. The chain uses TRBV5-1 and TRBJ1-2, with D unclear. V was cut by 0 bases and J by 2 bases, with 11 bases left in between. The germline V gene has CDR1 SGHRS and CDR2 YFSETQ. The CDR3 has 15 amino acids. The CDR3 bases are TGCGCCAGCAGCTTGGACGCGGAACCCAACTATGGCTACACCTTC. Translating it yields CASSLDAEPNYGYTF.

CDR3 DNA: TGTGCCAGCAGCTCGAATCTAGCGGGGGGCACGCAGTATTTT. Translating gives CASSSNLAGGTQYF. The chain is built from TRBV7-2 and TRBJ2-3; 11 nucleotides agree with TRBD2. The CDR3 spans 14 residues. After removal of 4 bases from V and 9 bases from J, the junction contained 6 bases not matched to a gene. In germline, CDR1 is SGHTA, CDR2 FQGNSA.

This clone has more than one count but fewer than ten. The chain uses TRBV5-6 and TRBJ1-2; 10 bases map to TRBD1. J gave up 4 bases and V 4 bases, and 7 bases lay outside the gene matches. The CDR3 runs to 15 residues. In germline, CDR1 is SGHDT, CDR2 YYEEEE. CDR3 loop: CASSLGTGAFYGYTF. CDR3 in DNA: TGTGCCAGCAGCCTTGGGACAGGGGCGTTCTATGGCTACACCTTC. The variable domain in full, completed from reference TRBV5-6 and TRBJ1-2, reads DAGVTQSPTHLIKTRGQQVTLRCSPKSGHDTVSWYQQALGQGPQFIFQYYEEEERQRGNFPDRFSGHQFPNYSSELNVNALLLGDSALYLCASSLGTGAFYGYTFGSGTRLTVV.

The rearrangement joins TRBV5-5 to TRBJ2-3, with D possibly matching TRBD2 (6 bases). The V and J ends lost 3 bases and 8 bases respectively, with 10 bases between them. This CDR3 is 12 amino acids long. Looked up from germline, CDR1 is SGHKS and CDR2 is YYEKEE (reference sequence). CDR3 sequence reads: CASSSLSGTQYF. The CDR3 bases are TGTGCCAGCAGCTCGCTTAGCGGTACGCAGTATTTT. Supplemented by reference TRBV5-5 and TRBJ2-3, the full variable domain reads DAGVTQSPTHLIKTRGQQVTLRCSPISGHKSVSWYQQVLGQGPQFIFQYYEKEERGRGNFPDRFSARQFPNYSSELNVNALLLGDSALYLCASSSLSGTQYFGPGTRLTVL.

The rearrangement links TRBV7-9 to TRBJ2-7, with a possible D match to TRBD2 (6 bases). The V end lost 5 bases, the J end lost 1 base, and 15 bases lay between the germline ends. Germline V lookup: CDR1 SEHNR, CDR2 FQNEAQ (reference sequence). The CDR3 is 15 residues long. The CDR3 is CASSMSREDSYEQYF. CDR3 nucleotide sequence: TGTGCCAGCAGCATGTCCAGGGAGGATTCCTACGAGCAGTACTTC.

This chain connects TRBV2 to TRBJ1-5, with a tentative D call TRBD1 (5 bases). The length of the CDR3 is 14 residues. V lost 4 bases to trimming and J lost 6 bases, with 13 bases between them. CDR1 and CDR2 from the germline V gene are SNHLY and FYNNEI. CDR3 coding DNA: TGTGCCAGCAGTGGGGGAGGGGTCGGTCAGCCCCAGCATTTT. Protein: CASSGGGVGQPQHF.

This clone was counted only a few times. This chain uses TRBV28 with TRBJ1-2, with 7 bases that match TRBD1. The V and J ends lost 4 bases and 2 bases, in that order; junction bases with no gene match: 4. Germline lookup yields CDR1 MDHEN and CDR2 SYDVKM. The CDR3 totals 14 residues. CDR3 DNA sequence: TGTGCCAGCAGTTCCTCGGGACAGAACTATGGCTACACCTTC. Its protein is CASSSSGQNYGYTF.

CDR3 sequence (DNA): TGTGCCAGCAGTTCCAGGGGGCGAAGTCACTATGGCTACACCTTC. Protein: CASSSRGRSHYGYTF. The chain couples TRBV28 to TRBJ1-2, with 8 bases that match TRBD1. V lost 4 bases and J lost 3; bases outside the gene matches: 7. The CDR3 covers 15 residues. Germline V lookup: CDR1 MDHEN, CDR2 SYDVKM.

The chain couples TRBV19 to TRBJ1-5; D remains unclear. Between the trimmed V and J ends, which lost 5 bases and 4 bases, there was a span of 9 bases. CDR1 is LNHDA, CDR2 SQIVND, per germline (reference sequence). This CDR3 spans 13 amino acids. The CDR3 loop reads CASSLTYNQPQHF. For the CDR3, the DNA is TGTGCCAGTAGTCTCACCTATAATCAGCCCCAGCATTTT.

This chain joins TRBV5-4 and TRBJ2-5; possible D gene TRBD1, 5 bases. The last part of the DNA fits TRBJ2-7 better; the J call may be wrong. Germline CDR1 and CDR2: SGHNT and YYREEE (reference sequence). The CDR3 extends over 13 amino acids. CDR3 sequence (DNA): TGTGCCAGCAGCTTAGACAGTTACTACGAGCAGTACTTC. It codes for CASSLDSYYEQYF.

This clone was found a few times. This rearrangement joins TRBV11-2 to TRBJ2-7, with D possibly matching TRBD2 (5 bases). Germline CDR1 SGHAT, CDR2 FQNNGV. Trimming took off 1 base at V and 7 bases at J, with 14 bases between the two ends. The CDR3 is 14 residues long. DNA for the CDR3: TGTGCCAGCAGCTTAGGGGAGATTCTACAGGAGCAGTACTTC. It translates to CASSLGEILQEQYF.